This passage covers 17 T cell receptor beta chains from one sample sequenced in a study of T cell responses to AZD1222 COVID-19 vaccine. Profiling relied on immunoSEQ multiplex PCR, and the TCRdb table lists in-frame clones only, not all of them. The sample holds about 140,000 clones, 90% to 95% seen once. The sample was peripheral blood, taken after recovery from COVID-19. These receptors were taken from an adult who had recovered from COVID-19.

The gene calls are TRBV2 and TRBJ2-1, with TRBD2 matching 7 bases. The V segment lost 6 bases and the J segment 9 bases; nucleotides outside the gene matches: 14. Germline V gene sequence: CDR1 SNHLY, CDR2 FYNNEI. CDR3 length: 15 amino acids. CDR3 loop: CASRRKFTSESEQFF. CDR3 nucleotides: TGTGCCAGCAGGCGCAAGTTTACTAGCGAGAGTGAGCAGTTCTTC.

V and J are TRBV27 and TRBJ1-6; 7 positions match TRBD1. Losses at the gene ends were 6 bases for V and 7 bases for J; bases not matched to a gene: 9. The CDR3 is made up of 15 amino acids. Germline-derived CDR1 and CDR2 are MNHEY and SMNVEV (reference sequence). The DNA for the CDR3 is TGTGCCAGCAGGCGACGGGACAGCCTAAATTCACCCCTCCACTTT. This sequence encodes CASRRRDSLNSPLHF.

This sequence joins TRBV7-8 and TRBJ2-3; TRBD2 aligns across 11 bases. The CDR3 is made up of 16 amino acids. V was clipped by 2 bases and J by 6 bases; unmatched bases: 7. Germline CDR1 is SGHVS and CDR2 is FQNEAQ. Here the CDR3 reads CASSLRLAGLTDTQYF. CDR3 sequence (DNA): TGTGCCAGCAGCTTACGACTAGCGGGGCTAACGGATACGCAGTATTTT.

The chain is built from TRBV4-1 and TRBJ1-4; D call uncertain. Germline CDR1 and CDR2: MGHRA and YSYEKL. This CDR3 has 13 amino acids. V was shortened by 4 bases and J by 7 bases, with 10 bases between the two germline ends. CDR3: CASSPVGTEKLFF. Here the CDR3 DNA reads TGCGCCAGCAGCCCGGTTGGTACTGAAAAACTGTTTTTT.

The rearrangement uses TRBV5-4 and TRBJ2-2; weak D call: TRBD1 (5 bases). V was shortened by 4 bases and J by 2 bases, with 9 bases between the two germline ends. The CDR3 is 14 residues long. CDR1 and CDR2 from the germline V gene are SGHNT and YYREEE (reference sequence). The CDR3 loop reads CASSETVNTGELFF. CDR3 sequence (DNA): TGTGCCAGCAGCGAGACAGTCAACACCGGGGAGCTGTTTTTT.

The chain links TRBV21-1 to TRBJ2-3; the D call TRBD1 from the table was never checked on the DNA. TRBV21-1 is given as a pseudogene. The CDR3 extends over 16 amino acids. The CDR3 nucleotides read TGTGCCAGCAGCAAAGGACAGGGGGCGCTTACAGATACGCAGTATTTT. Translating gives CASSKGQGALTDTQYF.

V gene TRBV18 combines with J gene TRBJ2-6; TRBD1 aligns across 7 bases. Germline CDR1 KGHSH, CDR2 LQKENI. The CDR3 totals 19 residues. V shed 6 bases and J 0 bases; nucleotides not matched to a gene: 14. The CDR3: CASSPIETGPSSGANVLTF. The DNA of the CDR3 is TGTGCCAGCTCCCCCATTGAGACAGGGCCGTCCTCTGGGGCCAACGTCCTGACTTTC.

The chain joins TRBV19 to TRBJ2-1; 9 nucleotides agree with TRBD2. Germline V gene lookup returns CDR1 LNHDA and CDR2 SQIVND (reference sequence). V lost 7 bases and J lost 5; bases outside the gene matches: 3. The CDR3 is 13 amino acids. In nucleotides, the CDR3 is TGTGCCAGTACTTCTAGCGGGGACAATGAGCAGTTCTTC. Amino acid sequence: CASTSSGDNEQFF.

This sequence joins TRBV5-5 and TRBJ2-7, with D maybe TRBD1 (7 bases). V lost 5 bases and J 4 bases, leaving 25 bases between the germline ends. The CDR3 is 17 residues long. Germline assignment: CDR1 SGHKS and CDR2 YYEKEE (reference sequence). In DNA form, the CDR3 reads TGTGCCAGCAGTCCCAAGACAGGGAGGATGGGGATGTACGAGCAGTACTTC. Amino acids: CASSPKTGRMGMYEQYF.

This clone showed up just once. This rearrangement joins TRBV28 to TRBJ2-1; 8 bases fit TRBD1. CDR1 and CDR2 from the germline V gene are MDHEN and SYDVKM. With 4 bases clipped from V and 5 bases from J, the junction kept 4 bases outside the gene matches. The length of the CDR3 is 14 residues. The CDR3 DNA follows: TGTGCCAGCAGTTCCCGGGACAGGAACAATGAGCAGTTCTTC. Protein product: CASSSRDRNNEQFF.

The J gene is TRBJ2-4, the V gene TRBV9, with 10 nucleotides matching TRBD1. Trimming cost V 4 bases and J 8 bases; bases outside gene matches: 12. Looked up from germline, CDR1 is SGDLS and CDR2 is YYNGEE. The CDR3 length is 16 residues. The CDR3 loop is CASSPEGRGTGDIQYF. The CDR3 DNA follows: TGTGCCAGCAGCCCCGAGGGGCGGGGGACAGGGGACATTCAGTACTTC.

This clone appeared once. The CDR3 reads CAGGAGNTIYF. In nucleotides, the CDR3 is TGTGCGGGGGGAGCGGGAAACACCATATATTTT. The chain recombines TRBV30 with TRBJ1-3, with D maybe TRBD1 (5 bases). CDR1 and CDR2 (germline): GTSNPN, SVGIG (reference sequence). The CDR3 runs to 11 residues. The variable domain in full, completed from reference TRBV30 and TRBJ1-3, reads SQTIHQWPATLVQPVGSPLSLECTVEGTSNPNLYWYRQAAGRGLQLLFYSVGIGQISSEVPQNLSASRPQDRQFILSSKKLLLSDSGFYLCAGGAGNTIYFGEGSWLTVV.

The DNA of the CDR3 is TGTGCCAGCAGTTTATTCACGGGTAACGGCAATCAGCCCCAGCATTTT. Translating it yields CASSLFTGNGNQPQHF. This chain links TRBV28 with TRBJ1-5; D is undetermined. The CDR3 consists of 16 residues. The V end lost 1 base, the J end lost 2 bases, and 12 bases lay between the germline ends. Germline CDR1 is MDHEN and CDR2 is SYDVKM.

The J gene is TRBJ2-7, the V gene TRBV19; TRBD1 matches at 8 bases. Unmatched junction bases numbered 5, after V lost 7 bases and J lost 0 bases. The CDR3 covers 14 residues. Germline V CDR1 and CDR2: LNHDA, SQIVND (reference sequence). The CDR3 reads CASTTGGSSYEQYF. CDR3 bases: TGTGCCAGTACCACAGGGGGTAGCTCCTACGAGCAGTACTTC.

V is TRBV4-1 and J is TRBJ1-5; tentatively, D is TRBD1 (6 bases). The CDR3 consists of 14 residues. Trimming pared 1 base from V and 2 bases from J, leaving 6 bases between. Germline lookup yields CDR1 MGHRA and CDR2 YSYEKL. The CDR3 loop is CASSQGQGNQPQHF. The CDR3, as DNA: TGCGCCAGCAGCCAAGGACAGGGCAATCAGCCCCAGCATTTT.

The CDR3 loop reads CASSESGQETQYF. CDR3 DNA: TGTGCCAGCAGCGAGAGCGGGCAAGAGACCCAGTACTTC. The chain uses TRBV9 and TRBJ2-5; D is perhaps TRBD2 (6 bases). CDR3 length equals 13 residues. Germline CDR1 is SGDLS and CDR2 is YYNGEE. Trimming shortened V by 3 bases and J by 2 bases, and 8 bases separated the two germline ends. The full variable domain, with the rest looked up from reference TRBV9 and TRBJ2-5, is DSGVTQTPKHLITATGQRVTLRCSPRSGDLSVYWYQQSLDQGLQFLIQYYNGEERAKGNILERFSAQQFPDLHSELNLSSLELGDSALYFCASSESGQETQYFGPGTRLLVL.

CDR3 sequence: CASSIAVEGSYEQYF. CDR3 in DNA: TGTGCCAGTAGTATAGCGGTGGAGGGATCCTACGAGCAGTACTTC. This sequence joins TRBV19 and TRBJ2-7; perhaps TRBD2 as D (6 bases). V lost 1 base to trimming and J lost 1 base, with 11 bases between them. CDR1 is LNHDA, CDR2 SQIVND, per germline (reference sequence). This CDR3 region has 15 residues.